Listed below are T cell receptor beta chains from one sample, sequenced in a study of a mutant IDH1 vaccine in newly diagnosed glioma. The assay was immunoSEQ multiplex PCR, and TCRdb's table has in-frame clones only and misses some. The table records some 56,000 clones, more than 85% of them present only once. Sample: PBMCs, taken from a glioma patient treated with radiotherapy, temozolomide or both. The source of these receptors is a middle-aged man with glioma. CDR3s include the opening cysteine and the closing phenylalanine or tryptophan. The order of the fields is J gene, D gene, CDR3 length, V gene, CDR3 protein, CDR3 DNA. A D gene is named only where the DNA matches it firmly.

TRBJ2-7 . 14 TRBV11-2 CASRGLGGGYEQYF TGTGCCAGCAGGGGGCTCGGGGGCGGGTACGAGCAGTACTTC
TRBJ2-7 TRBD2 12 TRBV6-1 CASSGHGGVQYF TGTGCCAGCAGTGGCCACGGGGGGGTTCAGTACTTC
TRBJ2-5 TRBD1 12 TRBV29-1 CSVPGQGETQYF TGCAGCGTTCCAGGACAGGGCGAGACCCAGTACTTC
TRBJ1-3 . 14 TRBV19 CASSSGEGGNTIYF TGTGCCAGTAGCTCGGGGGAAGGTGGAAACACCATATATTTT
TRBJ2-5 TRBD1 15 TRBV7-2 CASSLDRGPQETQYF TGTGCCAGCAGCTTAGACAGGGGCCCACAAGAGACCCAGTACTTC
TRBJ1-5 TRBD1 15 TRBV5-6 CASSAGQGFYQPQHF TGTGCCAGCAGCGCGGGACAGGGGTTCTATCAGCCCCAGCATTTT
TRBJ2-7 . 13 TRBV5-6 CASSFLSSYEQYF TGTGCCAGCAGCTTTTTAAGCTCCTACGAGCAGTACTTC
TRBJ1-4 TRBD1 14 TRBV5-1 CASSPRTGNEKLFF TGCGCCAGCAGCCCCCGGACAGGGAATGAAAAACTGTTTTTT
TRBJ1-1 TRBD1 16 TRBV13 CASSLLGQPTNTEAFF TGTGCCAGCAGCTTACTGGGACAGCCGACTAACACTGAAGCTTTCTTT
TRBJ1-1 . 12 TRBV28 CASSISGTGAFF TGTGCCAGCAGTATCTCCGGGACCGGGGCTTTCTTT
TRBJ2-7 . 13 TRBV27 CASRRGNGLEQYF TGTGCCAGCAGGAGGGGAAACGGTCTCGAGCAGTACTTC
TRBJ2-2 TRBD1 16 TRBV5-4 CASSLGRDRTTGELFF TGTGCCAGCAGCCTCGGCCGGGACAGAACCACCGGGGAGCTGTTTTTT
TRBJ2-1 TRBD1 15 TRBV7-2 CASSPTGPFYNEQFF TGTGCCAGCAGCCCGACAGGGCCTTTTTACAATGAGCAGTTCTTC
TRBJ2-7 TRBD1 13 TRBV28 CASCYDRAYEQYF TGTGCCAGCTGTTATGACAGGGCCTACGAGCAGTACTTC
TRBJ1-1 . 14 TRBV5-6 CASSFRVPDTEAFF TGTGCCAGCAGCTTTCGGGTCCCCGACACTGAAGCTTTCTTT
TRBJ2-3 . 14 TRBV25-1 CASSEASVGDTQYF TGTGCCAGCAGTGAGGCTAGCGTTGGAGATACGCAGTATTTT
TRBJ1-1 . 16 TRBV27 CASSYLPPGGATEAFF TGTGCCAGCAGTTACTTGCCCCCCGGGGGCGCCACTGAAGCTTTCTTT
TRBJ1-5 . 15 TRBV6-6 CASSSNRVGNQPQHF TGTGCCAGCAGTTCGAACAGGGTTGGCAATCAGCCCCAGCATTTT
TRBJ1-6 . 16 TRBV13 CASSPAGTEYNSPLHF TGTGCCAGCAGCCCCGCCGGGACGGAGTATAATTCACCCCTCCACTTT
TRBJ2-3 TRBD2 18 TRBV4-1 CASSHDVGRRGGLNTQYF TGCGCCAGCAGCCACGACGTAGGGAGGCGGGGGGGCTTGAATACGCAGTATTTT